The TCR beta chain under discussion was sequenced for a study of blood T cell repertoires in COVID-19. The V gene's germline CDR1 is SGHTA and CDR2 FQGNSA. There are 16 residues in the CDR3. Trimming left V 5 bases short and J 4 bases short, with 17 bases between. TCRdb's copy holds only in-frame clones and misses some; the assay was immunoSEQ multiplex PCR. The profile shows hundreds of thousands of clones, about 91% of them singletons. This chain joins TRBV7-2 and TRBJ1-4; tentative D call: TRBD1 (6 bases). Sequenced input: PBMCs or T cells enriched from blood (not recorded which). The TCR comes from a middle-aged woman with acute COVID-19. This CDR3 reads CASSPSLAGVNEKLFF. The DNA of the CDR3 is TGTGCCAGCAGCCCAAGTTTAGCAGGGGTTAATGAAAAACTGTTTTTT.